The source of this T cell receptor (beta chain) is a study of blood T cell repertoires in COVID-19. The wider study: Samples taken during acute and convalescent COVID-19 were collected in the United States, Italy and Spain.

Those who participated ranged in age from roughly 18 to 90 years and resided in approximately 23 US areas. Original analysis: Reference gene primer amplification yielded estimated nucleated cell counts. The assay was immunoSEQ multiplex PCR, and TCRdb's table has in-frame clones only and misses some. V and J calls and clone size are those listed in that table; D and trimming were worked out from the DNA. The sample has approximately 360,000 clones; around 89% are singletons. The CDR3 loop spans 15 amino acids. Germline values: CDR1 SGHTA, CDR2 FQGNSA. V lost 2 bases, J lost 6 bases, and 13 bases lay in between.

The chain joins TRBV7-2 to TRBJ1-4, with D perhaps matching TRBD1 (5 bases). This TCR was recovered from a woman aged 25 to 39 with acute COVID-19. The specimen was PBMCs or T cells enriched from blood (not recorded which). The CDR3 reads CASSLILGLDEKLFF. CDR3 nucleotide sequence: TGTGCCAGCAGCTTAATCCTGGGGCTCGATGAAAAACTGTTTTTT. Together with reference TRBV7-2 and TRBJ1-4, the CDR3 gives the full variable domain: GAGVSQSPSNKVTEKGKDVELRCDPISGHTALYWYRQSLGQGLEFLIYFQGNSAPDKSGLPSDRFSAERTGGSVSTLTIQRTQQEDSAVYLCASSLILGLDEKLFFGSGTQLSVL.